One and the same sample provided the 25 T cell receptor beta chains below, sequenced in a study of blood T cell repertoires in COVID-19. Sequenced by immunoSEQ multiplex PCR; TCRdb stores in-frame clones only, minus some. The sample has about 100,000 clones, about 90% seen once. The sample consisted of peripheral blood. These receptors came from a human donor in a cohort sampled during active COVID-19.

This sequence joins TRBV10-2 and TRBJ2-5; 7 bases map to TRBD2. This CDR3 spans 14 amino acids. The germline V gene has CDR1 WSHSY and CDR2 SAAADI. V shed 5 bases, J shed 5 bases, and the junction held 8 bases outside the gene matches. CDR3 amino acids: CASSSWTSPETQYF. In DNA, the CDR3 is TGCGCCAGCAGTTCCTGGACTAGTCCTGAGACCCAGTACTTC.

This sequence joins TRBV10-3 and TRBJ1-2; D perhaps matches TRBD1 (6 bases). The germline V gene encodes CDR1 ENHRY and CDR2 SYGVKD. This CDR3 has 18 amino acids. The V and J ends lost 0 bases and 7 bases respectively, with 24 bases between them. The CDR3 nucleotides are TGTGCCATCAGTGAGTCGGGCTTCGGACAGTCGCTTCGGGGTGGCTACACCTTC. It specifies CAISESGFGQSLRGGYTF.

The rearrangement links TRBV5-1 to TRBJ2-1; D is possibly TRBD2 (6 bases). The CDR3 covers 15 residues. Trimming cost V 4 bases and J 2 bases, with 13 bases left between them. The V gene's germline CDR1 is SGHRS and CDR2 YFSETQ. The CDR3 loop is CASSPGRRTYNEQFF. The CDR3 coding sequence is TGCGCCAGCAGCCCCGGGAGAAGGACCTACAATGAGCAGTTCTTC.

The chain has TRBV19 and TRBJ2-3; D possibly corresponds to TRBD2 (5 bases). The CDR3 is made up of 13 amino acids. The germline V gene encodes CDR1 LNHDA and CDR2 SQIVND (reference sequence). Trimming cost V 7 bases and J 2 bases, with 10 bases left between them. CDR3 DNA: TGTGCCAGTACCCGGGAAGACACAGATACGCAGTATTTT. It specifies CASTREDTDTQYF.

The chain links TRBV5-1 to TRBJ2-1; weak D call: TRBD2 (6 bases). The ends were cut back, 7 bases at V and 4 bases at J, with 18 bases in the middle. CDR3 size: 15 residues. Germline V lookup: CDR1 SGHRS, CDR2 YFSETQ. This CDR3 reads CASAPPGLAYNEQFF. In DNA, the CDR3 is TGCGCCAGCGCCCCGCCGGGGCTAGCGTACAATGAGCAGTTCTTC.

J is TRBJ2-3 and V is TRBV7-2, with TRBD2 matching over 16 bases. This CDR3 has 18 residues. Per the germline V gene, CDR1 is SGHTA and CDR2 is FQGNSA. The trim removed 5 bases at V and 6 bases at J, leaving 11 bases unmatched. The DNA for the CDR3 is TGTGCCAGCAGCCTTTACCGAACGGGACTAGCGGGAGGGGATACGCAGTATTTT. Amino acid sequence: CASSLYRTGLAGGDTQYF.

This clone has just a few counts. V gene TRBV3-1 (or the pseudogene TRBV3-2) combines with J gene TRBJ2-2; TRBD1 might be the D (8 bases). Trimming took off 2 bases at V and 2 bases at J, with 21 bases between the two ends. The CDR3 loop spans 19 amino acids. CDR1 and CDR2 (germline): LGHDT, YNNKEL (reference sequence). The CDR3 sequence: CASSQKRLDREGNTGELFF. The CDR3 DNA reads as TGTGCCAGCAGCCAAAAAAGGCTGGACAGGGAGGGAAACACCGGGGAGCTGTTTTTT.

This chain uses TRBV5-4 with TRBJ2-2, with 9 bases that match TRBD2. The CDR3 spans 15 residues. Germline V gene data show CDR1 as SGHNT and CDR2 as YYREEE (reference sequence). The J segment lost 5 bases and the V segment lost 4 bases, leaving 6 bases of the junction unmatched. The CDR3 nucleotides are TGTGCCAGCAGCGTGGGACTAGCCGAAACCGGGGAGCTGTTTTTT. Translated: CASSVGLAETGELFF.

This sequence joins TRBV7-3 and TRBJ2-3, with 8 bases identical to TRBD2. Germline CDR1 SGHTA, CDR2 FQGTGA. CDR3 length: 17 residues. With 5 bases clipped from V and 3 bases from J, the junction kept 13 bases outside the gene matches. CDR3: CASSASITGTRTDTQYF. The CDR3 DNA reads TGTGCCAGCAGCGCATCTATTACCGGGACTAGGACAGATACGCAGTATTTT.

This clone has just a few counts. The rearrangement uses TRBV27 and TRBJ2-7; possible D gene TRBD2, 6 bases. The CDR3 loop spans 15 amino acids. The V and J ends lost 10 bases and 4 bases respectively, with 23 bases between them. The germline gives CDR1 MNHEY, CDR2 SMNVEV (reference sequence). The CDR3 reads CATTNSGVGGYEQYF. CDR3 nucleotides: TGTGCCACTACAAACTCGGGGGTAGGAGGGTACGAGCAGTACTTC.

The gene calls are TRBV7-8 and TRBJ1-1; D gene uncertain. Trimming took 5 bases from V and 1 from J, leaving 11 bases between them. In germline, CDR1 is SGHVS, CDR2 FQNEAQ. The length of the CDR3 is 14 residues. This CDR3 reads CASSPRRENTEAFF. CDR3 coding DNA: TGTGCCAGCAGCCCCCGACGGGAGAACACTGAAGCTTTCTTT.

This chain links TRBV2 with TRBJ1-5; 8 bases match TRBD1. V trimming: 6 bases; J trimming: 5 bases; junction bases outside the gene matches: 9. Germline lookup yields CDR1 SNHLY and CDR2 FYNNEI. The CDR3 has 15 residues. CDR3 loop: CASRPTGGGYQPQHF. For the CDR3, the DNA is TGTGCCAGCAGACCTACAGGGGGGGGTTATCAGCCCCAGCATTTT.

The chain uses TRBV10-3 and TRBJ1-4; 10 nucleotides agree with TRBD1. The V gene end was trimmed by 8 bases and the J gene end by 3 bases; junction bases not matched to a gene: 6. This CDR3 region has 15 residues. Germline V gene data show CDR1 as ENHRY and CDR2 as SYGVKD. CDR3 residues: CAISGTGVSNEKLFF. The DNA for the CDR3 is TGTGCCATCTCCGGGACAGGGGTTTCTAATGAAAAACTGTTTTTT.

The chain has TRBV5-5 and TRBJ2-1; D is perhaps TRBD2 (5 bases). The CDR3 covers 14 residues. The V and J ends lost 5 bases and 7 bases respectively, with 16 bases between them. Germline loops: CDR1 SGHKS, CDR2 YYEKEE (reference sequence). The CDR3 bases are TGTGCCAGCAGTAGCTCAGGACTCCGAAATGAGCAGTTCTTC. This translates into CASSSSGLRNEQFF.

This chain joins TRBV7-9 and TRBJ1-2; 10 positions match TRBD1. J gave up 6 bases and V 5 bases, and 6 bases lay outside the gene matches. This CDR3 spans 14 amino acids. CDR1 SEHNR and CDR2 FQNEAQ come from the germline V gene (reference sequence). DNA of the CDR3: TGTGCCAGCAGCCGACAGGGGGCGATAGATGGCTACACCTTC. It is translated as CASSRQGAIDGYTF.

This clone was recorded at least ten times. J is TRBJ2-7 and V is TRBV5-5; 9 nucleotides line up with TRBD2. J was trimmed by 0 bases and V by 4 bases; bases with no gene match: 5. The CDR3 contains 15 residues. Germline-derived CDR1 and CDR2 are SGHKS and YYEKEE (reference sequence). CDR3 bases: TGTGCCAGCAGCCCGGGACTAGCCAGCTCCTACGAGCAGTACTTC. Encoded protein: CASSPGLASSYEQYF.

The chain couples TRBV18 to TRBJ1-1; D possibly corresponds to TRBD1 (5 bases). V was pared by 6 bases and J by 10 bases, with 18 bases between. This CDR3 comprises 13 residues. Germline loops: CDR1 KGHSH, CDR2 LQKENI. CDR3 protein: CASSPSRGYRAFF. CDR3 coding DNA: TGTGCCAGCTCCCCAAGTCGGGGGTACCGAGCTTTCTTT.

Written as DNA, the CDR3 is TGTGCCAGCTCGCGAGGGACAGGGGCTTCCTCGGAGACCCAGTACTTC. Translating gives CASSRGTGASSETQYF. The chain has TRBV18 and TRBJ2-5; 10 nucleotides agree with TRBD1. The germline CDR1 and CDR2 sequences are KGHSH and LQKENI. CDR3 length: 16 amino acids. The J segment lost 5 bases and the V segment lost 6 bases, leaving 12 bases of the junction unmatched. Based on the CDR3 plus reference TRBV18 and TRBJ2-5, the full variable domain is NAGVMQNPRHLVRRRGQEARLRCSPMKGHSHVYWYRQLPEEGLKFMVYLQKENIIDESGMPKERFSAEFPKEGPSILRIQQVVRGDSAAYFCASSRGTGASSETQYFGPGTRLLVL.

The CDR3 DNA is TGTGCCAGCAATGGATTGGAGACAGATACGCAGTATTTT. As protein: CASNGLETDTQYF. This rearrangement joins TRBV9 to TRBJ2-3, with unresolved D. Germline V lookup: CDR1 SGDLS, CDR2 YYNGEE. The germline V and J ends were trimmed by 6 bases and 3 bases, with 11 bases remaining between them. This CDR3 has 13 residues.

This clone has a handful of counts. The gene calls are TRBV6-4 and TRBJ1-1; D is uncertain. From germline, CDR1 is MRHNA and CDR2 SNTAGT. V gave up 4 bases and J gave up 1 base, with 7 bases separating them. The CDR3 is 13 residues long. The CDR3 DNA sequence: TGTGCCAGCAGTGTGGGAGGGAACACTGAAGCTTTCTTT. Translating it yields CASSVGGNTEAFF.

This sequence joins TRBV6-5 and TRBJ1-6, with unresolved D. Germline V gene data show CDR1 as MNHEY and CDR2 as SVGAGI. Trimming took 4 bases from V and 5 from J, leaving 6 bases between them. The CDR3 length is 13 residues. The CDR3 region is CASSLLNNSPLHF. CDR3 coding DNA: TGTGCCAGCAGTTTACTCAATAATTCACCCCTCCACTTT.

J is TRBJ1-1 and V is TRBV6-4; D gene uncertain. The V gene's germline CDR1 is MRHNA and CDR2 SNTAGT. CDR3 length: 13 amino acids. Trimming took off 5 bases at V and 1 base at J, with 8 bases between the two ends. The CDR3 region has the DNA TGTGCCAGCAGTAGGGAGCCGAACACTGAAGCTTTCTTT. Translating it yields CASSREPNTEAFF.

This chain links TRBV6-9 with TRBJ2-4, with TRBD1 as a possible D gene (5 bases). V lost 3 bases and J 1 base, leaving 7 bases between the germline ends. The CDR3 sequence is 14 residues long. CDR1 is MNHGY, CDR2 SVAAGI, per germline. The CDR3 loop reads CASSYKGAKNIQYF. The CDR3 bases are TGTGCCAGCAGTTACAAGGGGGCCAAAAACATTCAGTACTTC.

This chain joins TRBV5-1 and TRBJ2-3; no firm D call. Germline CDR1 reads SGHRS; CDR2 reads YFSETQ. V was trimmed by 0 bases and J by 6 bases, leaving 8 bases between them. The CDR3 has 13 residues. CDR3 sequence: CASSLAFLDTQYF. As DNA, the CDR3 is TGCGCCAGCAGCTTGGCCTTTTTGGATACGCAGTATTTT.

The V and J genes are TRBV10-3 and TRBJ1-5; 8 bases map to TRBD1. The CDR3 spans 13 residues. V lost 5 bases and J lost 5; bases outside the gene matches: 2. Per the germline V gene, CDR1 is ENHRY and CDR2 is SYGVKD. CDR3 DNA sequence: TGTGCCATCAGTATACAGGGGGATCAGCCCCAGCATTTT. Translating it yields CAISIQGDQPQHF.